Listed below are T cell receptor beta chains from one sample, sequenced in a study of CD8 T cells in Susac syndrome. TCRdb itself ran the immunoSEQ multiplex PCR reads through MiXCR, one entry per CDR3 protein. The sample yields about 110,000 distinct CDR3 sequences, about 95% seen once. Specimen: CD4+ T cells from PBMCs. The origin of the receptors is a human donor in good health. The CDR3 runs from the conserved cysteine through the conserved F or W. Fields, in order: CDR3 DNA, CDR3 protein, clone size, J gene, D gene, V gene. The D gene is left open where the match is weak. The size field is filled for only some rows; it gives once, few, many or a size class.

CDR3nt: TGTGCCAGCAGCTTTTTGGGGTACACAGATACGCAGTATTTT; CDR3aa: CASSFLGYTDTQYF; abundance: .; j_gene: TRBJ2-3; d_gene: .; v_gene: TRBV7-8
CDR3nt: TGTGCCAGCGGAGTCAGGGGCCGGAACACTGAAGCTTTCTTT; CDR3aa: CASGVRGRNTEAFF; abundance: once; j_gene: TRBJ1-1; d_gene: .; v_gene: TRBV28
CDR3nt: TGTGCCAGCAGCCCCAGGGAGGCGGGGCTCACAGATACGCAGTATTTT; CDR3aa: CASSPREAGLTDTQYF; abundance: .; j_gene: TRBJ2-3; d_gene: .; v_gene: TRBV7-9
CDR3nt: TGTGCCAGCAGTCGGACCGGGACACACCAAGAGACCCAGTACTTC; CDR3aa: CASSRTGTHQETQYF; abundance: .; j_gene: TRBJ2-5; d_gene: .; v_gene: TRBV12-3/TRBV12-4
CDR3nt: TGCAGCGTTGGGCTGACAGCGAACACCGGGGAGCTGTTTTTT; CDR3aa: CSVGLTANTGELFF; abundance: .; j_gene: TRBJ2-2; d_gene: .; v_gene: TRBV29-1
CDR3nt: TGTGCCAGTAGTCCTCGGGGTCAGCCCCAGCATTTT; CDR3aa: CASSPRGQPQHF; abundance: .; j_gene: TRBJ1-5; d_gene: .; v_gene: TRBV19
CDR3nt: TGTGCCAGCAGCGGATCGGGACAGATATACGAGCAGTACTTC; CDR3aa: CASSGSGQIYEQYF; abundance: .; j_gene: TRBJ2-7; d_gene: TRBD1; v_gene: TRBV9
CDR3nt: TGTGCCAGCAGTTTTACTAGTTGGGCGCAGTATTTT; CDR3aa: CASSFTSWAQYF; abundance: .; j_gene: TRBJ2-3; d_gene: .; v_gene: TRBV12-3/TRBV12-4
CDR3nt: TGTGCCAGCAGCCAAGGGGCCGGGGGGAACACTGAAGCTTTCTTT; CDR3aa: CASSQGAGGNTEAFF; abundance: .; j_gene: TRBJ1-1; d_gene: .; v_gene: TRBV3-1
CDR3nt: TGTGCCAGCAGTTACGGGCTAGCGGGAAATCGGGAGACCCAGTACTTC; CDR3aa: CASSYGLAGNRETQYF; abundance: .; j_gene: TRBJ2-5; d_gene: TRBD2; v_gene: TRBV6-5